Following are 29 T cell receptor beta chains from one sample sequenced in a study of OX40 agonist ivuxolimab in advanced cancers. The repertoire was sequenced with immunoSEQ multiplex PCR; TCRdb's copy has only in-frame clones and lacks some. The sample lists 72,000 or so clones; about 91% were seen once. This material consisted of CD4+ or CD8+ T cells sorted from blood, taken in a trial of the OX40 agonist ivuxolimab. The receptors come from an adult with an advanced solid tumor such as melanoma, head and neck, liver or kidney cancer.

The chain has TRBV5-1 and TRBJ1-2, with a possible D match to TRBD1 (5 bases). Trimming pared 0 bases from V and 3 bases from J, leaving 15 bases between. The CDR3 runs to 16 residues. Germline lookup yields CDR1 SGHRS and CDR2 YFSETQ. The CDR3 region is CASSLEAGRGDYGYTF. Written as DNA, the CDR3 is TGCGCCAGCAGCTTGGAGGCAGGGCGCGGGGACTATGGCTACACCTTC.

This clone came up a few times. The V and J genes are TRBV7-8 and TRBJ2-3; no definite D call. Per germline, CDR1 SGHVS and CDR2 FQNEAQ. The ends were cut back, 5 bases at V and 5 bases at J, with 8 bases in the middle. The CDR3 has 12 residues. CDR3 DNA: TGTGCCAGCAGCCGCCGGGTAGATACGCAGTATTTT. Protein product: CASSRRVDTQYF. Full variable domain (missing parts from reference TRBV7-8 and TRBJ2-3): GAGVSQSPRYKVAKRGQDVALRCDPISGHVSLFWYQQALGQGPEFLTYFQNEAQLDKSGLPSDRFFAERPEGSVSTLKIQRTQQEDSAVYLCASSRRVDTQYFGPGTRLTVL.

As DNA, the CDR3 is TGTGCCAGTAGTATAGAGGCAGGGAGCTACACCTTC. It codes for CASSIEAGSYTF. The rearrangement links TRBV19 to TRBJ1-2, with D perhaps TRBD1 (5 bases). V lost 0 bases to trimming and J lost 9 bases, with 8 bases between them. The CDR3 is made up of 12 amino acids. Germline CDR1 reads LNHDA; CDR2 reads SQIVND (reference sequence). The full variable domain, rest sourced from reference TRBV19 and TRBJ1-2, is DGGITQSPKYLFRKEGQNVTLSCEQNLNHDAMYWYRQDPGQGLRLIYYSQIVNDFQKGDIAEGYSVSREKKESFPLTVTSAQKNPTAFYLCASSIEAGSYTFGSGTRLTVV.

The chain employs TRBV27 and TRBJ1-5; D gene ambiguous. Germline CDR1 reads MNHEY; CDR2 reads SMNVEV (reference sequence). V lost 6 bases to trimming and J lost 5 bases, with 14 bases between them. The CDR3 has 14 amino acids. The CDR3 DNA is TGTGCCAGCAGACCATTGGAAGATTATCAGCCCCAGCATTTT. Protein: CASRPLEDYQPQHF.

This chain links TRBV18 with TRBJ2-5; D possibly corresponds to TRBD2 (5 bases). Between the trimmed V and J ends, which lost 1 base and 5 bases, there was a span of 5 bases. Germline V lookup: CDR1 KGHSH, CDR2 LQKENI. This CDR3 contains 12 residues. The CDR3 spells CASSPRGETQYF. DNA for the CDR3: TGTGCCAGCTCACCACGAGGGGAGACCCAGTACTTC.

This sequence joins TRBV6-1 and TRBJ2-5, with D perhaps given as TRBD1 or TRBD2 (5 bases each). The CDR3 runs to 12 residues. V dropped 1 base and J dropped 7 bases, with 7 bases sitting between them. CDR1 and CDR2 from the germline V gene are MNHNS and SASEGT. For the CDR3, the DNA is TGTGCCAGCAGTGAAGACGGGGCGACCCAGTACTTC. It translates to CASSEDGATQYF.

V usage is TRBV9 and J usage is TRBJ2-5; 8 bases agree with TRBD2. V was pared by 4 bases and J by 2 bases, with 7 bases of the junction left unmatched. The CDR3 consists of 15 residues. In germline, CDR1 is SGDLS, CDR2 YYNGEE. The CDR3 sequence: CASSFRAGVQETQYF. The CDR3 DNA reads TGTGCCAGCAGCTTCCGAGCGGGAGTGCAAGAGACCCAGTACTTC.

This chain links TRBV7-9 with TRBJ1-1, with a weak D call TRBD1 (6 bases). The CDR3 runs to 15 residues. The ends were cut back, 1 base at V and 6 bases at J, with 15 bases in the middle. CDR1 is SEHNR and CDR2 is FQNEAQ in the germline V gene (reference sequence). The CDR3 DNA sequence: TGTGCCAGCAGCTTAGGAGGGGGGGCTCTAGCTGAAGCTTTCTTT. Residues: CASSLGGGALAEAFF.

In DNA form, the CDR3 reads TGTGCCAGTAGTATAGTAGGGGCAGGGGGTAACACTGAAGCTTTCTTT. This translates into CASSIVGAGGNTEAFF. This chain connects TRBV19 to TRBJ1-1, with 7 positions matching TRBD1. The CDR3 totals 16 residues. With 1 base clipped from V and 2 bases from J, the junction kept 7 bases outside the gene matches. CDR1 LNHDA and CDR2 SQIVND come from the germline V gene (reference sequence).

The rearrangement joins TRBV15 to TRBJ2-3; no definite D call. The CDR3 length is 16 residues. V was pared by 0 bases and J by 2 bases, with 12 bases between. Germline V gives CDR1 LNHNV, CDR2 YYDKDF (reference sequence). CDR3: CATSRDPRLVTDTQYF. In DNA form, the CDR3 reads TGTGCCACCAGCAGAGATCCAAGGCTAGTCACAGATACGCAGTATTTT. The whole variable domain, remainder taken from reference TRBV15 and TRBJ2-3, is DAMVIQNPRYQVTQFGKPVTLSCSQTLNHNVMYWYQQKSSQAPKLLFHYYDKDFNNEADTPDNFQSRRPNTSFCFLDIRSPGLGDTAMYLCATSRDPRLVTDTQYFGPGTRLTVL.

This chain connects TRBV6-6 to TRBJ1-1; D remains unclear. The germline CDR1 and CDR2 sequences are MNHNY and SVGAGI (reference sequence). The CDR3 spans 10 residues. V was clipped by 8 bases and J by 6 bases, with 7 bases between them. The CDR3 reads CASSEAEAFF. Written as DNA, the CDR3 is TGTGCCAGCTCCGAGGCTGAAGCTTTCTTT.

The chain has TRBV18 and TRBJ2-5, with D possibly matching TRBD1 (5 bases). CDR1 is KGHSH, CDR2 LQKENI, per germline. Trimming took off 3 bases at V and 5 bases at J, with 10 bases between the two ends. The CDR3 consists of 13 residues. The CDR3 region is CASSPAGMETQYF. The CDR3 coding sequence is TGTGCCAGCTCACCGGCAGGGATGGAGACCCAGTACTTC.

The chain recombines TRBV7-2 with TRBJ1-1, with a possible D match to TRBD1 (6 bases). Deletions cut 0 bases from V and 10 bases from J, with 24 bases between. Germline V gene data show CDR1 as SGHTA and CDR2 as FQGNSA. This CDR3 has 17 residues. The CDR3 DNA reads TGTGCCAGCAGCTTAGCTAGTAGTAGCGGGGGGCAAGGTAGAGCTTTCTTT. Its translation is CASSLASSSGGQGRAFF.

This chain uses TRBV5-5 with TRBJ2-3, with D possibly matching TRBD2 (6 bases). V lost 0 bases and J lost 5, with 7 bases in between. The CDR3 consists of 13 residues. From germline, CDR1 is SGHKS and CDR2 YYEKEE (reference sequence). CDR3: CASSLASVDTQYF. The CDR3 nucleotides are TGTGCCAGCAGCTTGGCTAGCGTAGATACGCAGTATTTT.

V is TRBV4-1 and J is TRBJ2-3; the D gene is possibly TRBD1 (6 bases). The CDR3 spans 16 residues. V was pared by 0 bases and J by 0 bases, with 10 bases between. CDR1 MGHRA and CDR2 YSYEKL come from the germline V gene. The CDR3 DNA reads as TGCGCCAGCAGCCAAGATGGGGGCTTTAGCACAGATACGCAGTATTTT. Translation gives CASSQDGGFSTDTQYF.

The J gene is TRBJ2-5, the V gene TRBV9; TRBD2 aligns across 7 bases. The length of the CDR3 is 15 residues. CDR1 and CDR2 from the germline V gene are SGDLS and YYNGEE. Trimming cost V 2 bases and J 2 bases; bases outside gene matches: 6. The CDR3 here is CASSVALAIQETQYF. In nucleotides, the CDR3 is TGTGCCAGCAGCGTTGCACTAGCGATTCAAGAGACCCAGTACTTC.

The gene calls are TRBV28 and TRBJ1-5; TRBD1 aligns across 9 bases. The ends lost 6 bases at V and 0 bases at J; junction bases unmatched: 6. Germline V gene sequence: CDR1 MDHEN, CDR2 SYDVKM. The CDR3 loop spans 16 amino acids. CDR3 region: CASSGTGWYSNQPQHF. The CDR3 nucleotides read TGTGCCAGCAGCGGGACAGGGTGGTATAGCAATCAGCCCCAGCATTTT. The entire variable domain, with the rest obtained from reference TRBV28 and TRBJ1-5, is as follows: DVKVTQSSRYLVKRTGEKVFLECVQDMDHENMFWYRQDPGLGLRLIYFSYDVKMKEKGDIPEGYSVSREKKERFSLILESASTNQTSMYLCASSGTGWYSNQPQHFGDGTRLSIL.

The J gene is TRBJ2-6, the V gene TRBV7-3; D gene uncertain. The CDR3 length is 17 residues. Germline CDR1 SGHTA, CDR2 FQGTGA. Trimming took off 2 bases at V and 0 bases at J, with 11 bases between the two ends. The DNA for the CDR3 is TGTGCCAGCAGCTTATTTGCCAGATCCTCTGGGGCCAACGTCCTGACTTTC. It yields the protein CASSLFARSSGANVLTF.

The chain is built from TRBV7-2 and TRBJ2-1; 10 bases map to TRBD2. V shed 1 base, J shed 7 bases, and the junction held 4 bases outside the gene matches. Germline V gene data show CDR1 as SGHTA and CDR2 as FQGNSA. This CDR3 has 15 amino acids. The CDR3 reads CASSLVSSGRNEQFF. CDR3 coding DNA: TGTGCCAGCAGCTTAGTTTCTAGCGGGAGAAATGAGCAGTTCTTC.

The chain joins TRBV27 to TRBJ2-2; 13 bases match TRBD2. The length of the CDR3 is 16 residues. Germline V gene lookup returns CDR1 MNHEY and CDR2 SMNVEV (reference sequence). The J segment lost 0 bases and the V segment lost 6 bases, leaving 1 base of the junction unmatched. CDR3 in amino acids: CASRGLAGANTGELFF. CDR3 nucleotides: TGTGCCAGCAGAGGACTAGCGGGGGCGAACACCGGGGAGCTGTTTTTT.

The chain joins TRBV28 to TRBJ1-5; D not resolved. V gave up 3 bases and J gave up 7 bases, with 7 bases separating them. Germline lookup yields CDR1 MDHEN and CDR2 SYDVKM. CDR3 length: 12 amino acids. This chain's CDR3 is CASSFYQQPQHF. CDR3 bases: TGTGCCAGCAGTTTTTATCAGCAGCCCCAGCATTTT.

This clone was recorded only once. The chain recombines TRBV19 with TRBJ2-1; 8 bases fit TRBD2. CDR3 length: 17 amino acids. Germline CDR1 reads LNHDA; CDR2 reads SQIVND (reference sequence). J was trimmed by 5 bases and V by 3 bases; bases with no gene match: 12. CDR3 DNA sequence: TGTGCCAGTAGTATCGTTGGCGGGGGGACCCTCCACAATGAGCAGTTCTTC. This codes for CASSIVGGGTLHNEQFF.

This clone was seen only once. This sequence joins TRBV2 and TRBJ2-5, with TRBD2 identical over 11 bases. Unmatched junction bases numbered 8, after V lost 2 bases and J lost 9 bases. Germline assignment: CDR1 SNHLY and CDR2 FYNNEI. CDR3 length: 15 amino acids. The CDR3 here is CASSESTSGSSAQYF. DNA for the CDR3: TGTGCCAGCAGTGAAAGTACTAGCGGGAGTAGTGCCCAGTACTTC.

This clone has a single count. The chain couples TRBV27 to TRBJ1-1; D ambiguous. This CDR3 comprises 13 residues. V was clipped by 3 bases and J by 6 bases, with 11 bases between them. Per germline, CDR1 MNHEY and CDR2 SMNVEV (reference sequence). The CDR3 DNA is TGTGCCAGCAGTTTTAAAGGGTGGGCTGAAGCTTTCTTT. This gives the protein CASSFKGWAEAFF.

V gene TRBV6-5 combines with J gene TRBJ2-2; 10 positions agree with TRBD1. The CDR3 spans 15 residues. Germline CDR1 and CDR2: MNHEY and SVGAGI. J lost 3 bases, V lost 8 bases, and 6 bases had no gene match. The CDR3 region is CASSQDRGYTGELFF. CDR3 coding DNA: TGTGCCAGCTCCCAGGACAGGGGGTACACCGGGGAGCTGTTTTTT.

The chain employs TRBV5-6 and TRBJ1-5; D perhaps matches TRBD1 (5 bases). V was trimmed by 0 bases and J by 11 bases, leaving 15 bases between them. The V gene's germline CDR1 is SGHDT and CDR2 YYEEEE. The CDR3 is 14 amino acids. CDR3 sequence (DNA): TGTGCCAGCAGCTTGGGGGGCAGCCTAGGGGCCCAGCATTTT. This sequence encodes CASSLGGSLGAQHF.

The CDR3 spells CASSFHLSGQPQHF. The CDR3 coding sequence is TGTGCCAGCAGTTTTCATTTGTCTGGGCAGCCCCAGCATTTT. This sequence joins TRBV28 and TRBJ1-5, with D uncertain. CDR1 and CDR2 (germline): MDHEN, SYDVKM. The CDR3 consists of 14 residues. Trimming removed 3 bases from V and 7 bases from J, with 13 bases in between.

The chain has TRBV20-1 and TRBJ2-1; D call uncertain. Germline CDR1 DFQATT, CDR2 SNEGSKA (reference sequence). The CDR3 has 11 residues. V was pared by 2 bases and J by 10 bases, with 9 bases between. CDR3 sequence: CSARTPREQFF. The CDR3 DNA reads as TGCAGTGCTAGAACGCCTAGGGAGCAGTTCTTC.

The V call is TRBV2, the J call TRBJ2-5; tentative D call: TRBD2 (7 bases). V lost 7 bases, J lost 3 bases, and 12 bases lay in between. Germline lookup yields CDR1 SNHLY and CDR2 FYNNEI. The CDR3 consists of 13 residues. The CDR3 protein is CASTGGLEETQYF. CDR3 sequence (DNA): TGTGCCAGCACCGGGGGGCTAGAAGAGACCCAGTACTTC.